The 23 T cell receptor beta chains given below trace back to one sample, sequenced in a study of T cells and Merkel cell carcinoma outcomes. Sequencing used immunoSEQ multiplex PCR; TCRdb keeps in-frame clones, though not all of them. Among about 19,000 clones listed, roughly 82% were seen once. The sequencing sample was made of tumor tissue from Merkel cell carcinoma. All receptors derive from a human donor with Merkel cell carcinoma.

The CDR3 is CASSPQRVANTGELFF. The CDR3 DNA reads TGTGCCAGCAGCCCGCAGCGGGTTGCGAACACCGGGGAGCTGTTTTTT. V and J are TRBV11-2 and TRBJ2-2; D might be TRBD2 (6 bases). Trimming removed 5 bases at V and 0 bases at J, with 13 bases between. The CDR3 covers 16 residues. Germline-derived CDR1 and CDR2 are SGHAT and FQNNGV.

The rearrangement links TRBV14 to TRBJ1-4; D is ambiguous. Looked up from germline, CDR1 is SGHDN and CDR2 is FVKESK. This CDR3 is 13 amino acids long. V was shortened by 4 bases and J by 10 bases, with 13 bases between the two germline ends. The CDR3 loop is CASSPPGTLKLFF. CDR3 DNA: TGTGCCAGCAGCCCACCTGGAACCTTAAAACTGTTTTTT.

This clone was found once. The chain couples TRBV2 to TRBJ2-7; D gene uncertain. In germline, CDR1 is SNHLY, CDR2 FYNNEI. Trimming removed 6 bases at V and 5 bases at J, with 11 bases between. The CDR3 has 12 residues. CDR3 region: CASRPGPDEQYF. The DNA for the CDR3 is TGTGCCAGCAGACCCGGACCTGACGAGCAGTACTTC.

The V gene is TRBV10-3, the J gene TRBJ2-2; no reliable D call. Trimming stripped 7 bases from V and 3 bases from J, with 12 bases between. In germline, CDR1 is ENHRY, CDR2 SYGVKD. The CDR3 sequence is 14 residues long. The CDR3 spells CAITRTRDTGELFF. The CDR3 DNA reads TGTGCCATCACCCGCACAAGGGACACCGGGGAGCTGTTTTTT.

This clone has only a few counts. The rearrangement joins TRBV27 to TRBJ2-2, with a tentative D call TRBD1 (5 bases). The CDR3 contains 15 residues. CDR1 is MNHEY and CDR2 is SMNVEV in the germline V gene (reference sequence). Trimming pared 5 bases from V and 3 bases from J, leaving 13 bases between. The DNA for the CDR3 is TGTGCCAGCAGTCGGGTCAAGGGGTACACCGGGGAGCTGTTTTTT. This gives the protein CASSRVKGYTGELFF.

This chain connects TRBV20-1 to TRBJ2-1; the D is unclear. The CDR3 length is 8 residues. The V end was cut by 5 bases, the J end by 9 bases, with 2 bases between. CDR1 and CDR2 from the germline V gene are DFQATT and SNEGSKA (reference sequence). CDR3 region: CSAPEQFF. The DNA for the CDR3 is TGCAGTGCTCCTGAGCAGTTCTTC.

V and J are TRBV7-9 and TRBJ1-2; D unresolved. The germline CDR1 and CDR2 sequences are SEHNR and FQNEAQ (reference sequence). The CDR3 runs 15 residues. Trimming pared 2 bases from V and 5 bases from J, leaving 15 bases between. CDR3 sequence reads: CASSLMSLTEYGYTF. The CDR3 DNA is TGTGCCAGCAGCTTAATGTCGTTAACGGAATATGGCTACACCTTC.

This chain joins TRBV10-3 and TRBJ1-6, with TRBD1 identical over 10 bases. Germline CDR1 is ENHRY and CDR2 is SYGVKD. This CDR3 is built from 18 residues. Trimming took 3 bases from V and 9 from J; bases not matched to a gene: 14. CDR3 residues: CAISDPGQGWKKSSPLHF. CDR3 DNA: TGTGCCATCAGTGACCCGGGACAGGGGTGGAAGAAGAGTTCACCCCTCCACTTT.

The chain recombines TRBV7-3 with TRBJ1-1; no firm D call. V lost 4 bases and J lost 2, with 8 bases in between. Germline values: CDR1 SGHTA, CDR2 FQGTGA. The CDR3 consists of 13 residues. The CDR3 region has the DNA TGTGCCAGCAGCTACGGAGCTAACACTGAAGCTTTCTTT. Encoded protein: CASSYGANTEAFF.

V and J are TRBV5-4 and TRBJ2-7; D is unclear. Germline assignment: CDR1 SGHNT and CDR2 YYREEE (reference sequence). CDR3 size: 14 residues. The V end was cut by 0 bases, the J end by 9 bases, with 16 bases between. CDR3 coding DNA: TGTGCCAGCAGCTTGGAATTATTCTTCAACGGGCAGTACTTC. The encoded protein is CASSLELFFNGQYF.

The gene calls are TRBV28 and TRBJ1-1; D might be TRBD1 (6 bases). The CDR3 has 13 amino acids. The V gene lost 6 bases and the J gene lost 7 bases, with 15 bases spanning the gap. Germline V gene lookup returns CDR1 MDHEN and CDR2 SYDVKM. CDR3 DNA: TGTGCCAGCAGCTGGACAGCCGATGGTGAAGCTTTCTTT. Its translation is CASSWTADGEAFF.

In its sample, this clone was seen once. The genes are TRBV18 and TRBJ2-7; 12 bases align to TRBD1. The J segment lost 3 bases and the V segment lost 4 bases, leaving 4 bases of the junction unmatched. This CDR3 is 15 amino acids long. Per germline, CDR1 KGHSH and CDR2 LQKENI. DNA for the CDR3: TGTGCCAGCTCACTGGGACAGGGGGCCTTCTACGAGCAGTACTTC. Protein product: CASSLGQGAFYEQYF.

The rearrangement links TRBV27 to TRBJ2-2; D gene unclear. The CDR3 is 14 amino acids. CDR1 and CDR2 from the germline V gene are MNHEY and SMNVEV (reference sequence). V was shortened by 4 bases and J by 1 base, with 7 bases between the two germline ends. As DNA, the CDR3 is TGTGCCAGCAGTTCAAGGCGGAACACCGGGGAGCTGTTTTTT. Protein product: CASSSRRNTGELFF.

Comments on this clone: At one of its ends the junction is not consistent with the germline gene, which may arise from a read error. The rearrangement joins TRBV28 to TRBJ2-7, with D possibly TRBD1 on 5 matching bases. CDR3 length equals 13 residues. Germline V lookup: CDR1 MDHEN, CDR2 SYDVKM. Here the CDR3 reads CASSYRFSYEQYF. The CDR3 DNA reads as TGTGCCAGCAGTTACAGGTTCTCCTATGAGCAGTACTTC.

This chain uses TRBV7-2 with TRBJ2-1; D gene ambiguous. Germline loops: CDR1 SGHTA, CDR2 FQGNSA. Trimming took off 2 bases at V and 8 bases at J, with 10 bases between the two ends. This CDR3 has 13 amino acids. The CDR3 is CASSLPLAYEQFF. CDR3 nucleotide sequence: TGTGCCAGCAGCTTACCCCTCGCATATGAGCAGTTCTTC.

V gene TRBV9 combines with J gene TRBJ2-1; D not certain. The germline V and J ends were trimmed by 0 bases and 1 base, with 8 bases remaining between them. The germline gives CDR1 SGDLS, CDR2 YYNGEE. CDR3 size: 15 residues. The CDR3 is CASSVEGRSYNEQFF. The CDR3 nucleotides read TGTGCCAGCAGCGTAGAGGGTCGGTCCTACAATGAGCAGTTCTTC. Complete variable domain (other parts from reference TRBV9 and TRBJ2-1): DSGVTQTPKHLITATGQRVTLRCSPRSGDLSVYWYQQSLDQGLQFLIQYYNGEERAKGNILERFSAQQFPDLHSELNLSSLELGDSALYFCASSVEGRSYNEQFFGPGTRLTVL.

For the CDR3, the DNA is TGTGCTAGTGGTCCGGGCCCTGACAGGGGGACGACATTGAACACTGAAGCTTTCTTT. This sequence encodes CASGPGPDRGTTLNTEAFF. This chain connects TRBV12-5 to TRBJ1-1, with 9 bases fitting TRBD1. J was trimmed by 0 bases and V by 5 bases; bases with no gene match: 16. The CDR3 consists of 19 residues. The germline gives CDR1 LGHNT, CDR2 FRNRAP.

J is TRBJ2-2 and V is TRBV9, with D unresolved. Germline V gene sequence: CDR1 SGDLS, CDR2 YYNGEE. The CDR3 is 11 residues long. V was trimmed by 5 bases and J by 7 bases, leaving 6 bases between them. CDR3 protein: CASSGNGELFF. The CDR3 DNA reads as TGTGCCAGCAGTGGAAACGGGGAGCTGTTTTTT.

Concerning this clone: Germline is not matched at one junction end, which may reflect a read error. V usage is TRBV10-3 and J usage is TRBJ1-2; D remains unclear. The germline V gene encodes CDR1 ENHRY and CDR2 SYGVKD. This CDR3 has 14 amino acids. The CDR3 protein is CVISENWTIYGYTF. In DNA, the CDR3 is TGTGTCATCAGTGAAAACTGGACGATCTATGGCTACACCTTC.

The chain carries TRBV11-2 and TRBJ2-2; 9 bases line up with TRBD1. The V gene's germline CDR1 is SGHAT and CDR2 FQNNGV. The CDR3 length is 17 residues. V shed 2 bases and J 3 bases; nucleotides not matched to a gene: 7. CDR3 amino acids: CASSLLGTGWDTGELFF. The CDR3 DNA follows: TGTGCCAGCAGCTTATTAGGGACAGGGTGGGACACCGGGGAGCTGTTTTTT.

This clone was seen only once. The rearrangement uses TRBV28 and TRBJ2-7; 10 bases agree with TRBD2. Germline CDR1 and CDR2: MDHEN and SYDVKM. Unmatched junction bases numbered 3, after V lost 7 bases and J lost 3 bases. CDR3 length equals 13 residues. DNA for the CDR3: TGTGCCAGCACACTAGCGGGAAGCTACGAGCAGTACTTC. As protein: CASTLAGSYEQYF.

This sequence joins TRBV9 and TRBJ2-3; weak D call: TRBD2 (5 bases). Germline V CDR1 and CDR2: SGDLS, YYNGEE. The CDR3 spans 15 residues. Trimming took off 5 bases at V and 3 bases at J, with 16 bases between the two ends. CDR3 DNA: TGTGCCAGCAGACCTAGCTCCATCGGAACAGATACGCAGTATTTT. Translation: CASRPSSIGTDTQYF.

This clone has only a few counts. The CDR3 region has the DNA TGTGCCAGCAGCTACGCTGGTCGGTGGGAGGGGAGGGATGAGCAGTTCTTC. It is translated as CASSYAGRWEGRDEQFF. The chain employs TRBV9 and TRBJ2-1; 7 bases are shared with TRBD2. Losses at the gene ends were 4 bases for V and 8 bases for J; bases not matched to a gene: 18. This CDR3 region has 17 residues. Germline CDR1 SGDLS, CDR2 YYNGEE.